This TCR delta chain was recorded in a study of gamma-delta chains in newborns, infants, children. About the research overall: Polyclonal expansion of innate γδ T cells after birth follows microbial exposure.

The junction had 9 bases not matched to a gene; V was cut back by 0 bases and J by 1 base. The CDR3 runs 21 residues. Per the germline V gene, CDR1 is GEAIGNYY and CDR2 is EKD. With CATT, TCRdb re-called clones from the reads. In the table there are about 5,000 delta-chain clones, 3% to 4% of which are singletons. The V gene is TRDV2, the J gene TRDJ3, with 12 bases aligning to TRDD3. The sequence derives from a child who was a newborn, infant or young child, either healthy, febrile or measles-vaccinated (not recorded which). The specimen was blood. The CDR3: CACDTVGLGDTSSWDTRQMFF. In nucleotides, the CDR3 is TGTGCCTGTGACACCGTAGGACTGGGGGATACCTCTTCCTGGGACACCCGACAGATGTTTTTC.